Each of the 10 T cell receptor beta chains below was sequenced from the same sample in a study of blood T cell repertoires in COVID-19. Assay used: immunoSEQ multiplex PCR; TCRdb lists only in-frame clones, some missing. The sample holds fewer than 300,000 clones, about 89% seen once. Material for sequencing was peripheral blood. The source is a man under 40 with acute or convalescent COVID-19.

The chain joins TRBV9 to TRBJ2-1; TRBD2 might be the D (6 bases). The CDR3 covers 15 residues. Trimming removed 4 bases from V and 4 bases from J, with 15 bases in between. Germline-derived CDR1 and CDR2 are SGDLS and YYNGEE. Here the CDR3 reads CASSSGTPVYNEQFF. In nucleotides, the CDR3 is TGTGCCAGCAGCTCGGGGACTCCTGTTTACAATGAGCAGTTCTTC.

This CDR3 is CASSLRVPGNTIYF. The CDR3 region has the DNA TGTGCCAGCAGCTTAAGAGTTCCTGGAAACACCATATATTTT. The chain has TRBV7-8 and TRBJ1-3; D gene ambiguous. The CDR3 length is 14 residues. The V end lost 2 bases, the J end lost 2 bases, and 7 bases lay between the germline ends. Germline V CDR1 and CDR2: SGHVS, FQNEAQ.

The chain has TRBV6-5 and TRBJ1-5; D possibly corresponds to TRBD1 (6 bases). Germline CDR1 and CDR2: MNHEY and SVGAGI. The CDR3 covers 14 residues. V lost 9 bases to trimming and J lost 2 bases, with 14 bases between them. CDR3 region: CASKTGSGNQPQHF. In DNA, the CDR3 is TGTGCCAGTAAAACAGGGTCAGGCAATCAGCCCCAGCATTTT.

This chain connects TRBV6-5 to TRBJ2-7; TRBD1 matches 7 bases. Germline V gives CDR1 MNHEY, CDR2 SVGAGI. V gave up 5 bases and J gave up 3 bases; unmatched junction bases: 4. This CDR3 region has 13 residues. The CDR3 region has the DNA TGTGCCAGCAGTCTTCAGGGGGACTACGAGCAGTACTTC. Translation gives CASSLQGDYEQYF.

The chain links TRBV28 to TRBJ1-5, with a possible D match to TRBD1 (5 bases). Trimming stripped 6 bases from V and 4 bases from J, with 16 bases between. Germline CDR1 reads MDHEN; CDR2 reads SYDVKM. The length of the CDR3 is 15 residues. CDR3 amino acids: CASRPGGVRNQPQHF. The CDR3, as DNA: TGTGCCAGCAGGCCAGGAGGGGTTAGAAATCAGCCCCAGCATTTT.

The V and J genes are TRBV6-2 or TRBV6-3 and TRBJ1-1; 9 positions agree with TRBD1. The CDR3 runs 14 residues. The V and J ends lost 2 bases and 6 bases, in that order; junction bases with no gene match: 4. Germline V gives CDR1 MNHEY, CDR2 SVGEGT. CDR3 residues: CASSYGTGYSEAFF. In DNA, the CDR3 is TGTGCCAGCAGTTACGGGACAGGGTATTCTGAAGCTTTCTTT.

J is TRBJ2-3 and V is TRBV30, with 7 bases that match TRBD2. CDR1 and CDR2 from the germline V gene are GTSNPN and SVGIG (reference sequence). The CDR3 extends over 13 amino acids. V gave up 4 bases and J gave up 6 bases; unmatched junction bases: 7. The CDR3 DNA follows: TGTGCCTGGAATCCCTCCGGGGGGGATACGCAGTATTTT. It encodes CAWNPSGGDTQYF.

The chain is built from TRBV9 and TRBJ1-1, with unresolved D. Trimming cost V 3 bases and J 5 bases, with 14 bases left between them. Germline V gives CDR1 SGDLS, CDR2 YYNGEE. The CDR3 has 14 residues. Written as DNA, the CDR3 is TGTGCCAGCAGCGGAAGCCTTTCGGGGACTGAAGCTTTCTTT. The encoded protein is CASSGSLSGTEAFF. The entire variable domain, with the rest obtained from reference TRBV9 and TRBJ1-1, is as follows: DSGVTQTPKHLITATGQRVTLRCSPRSGDLSVYWYQQSLDQGLQFLIQYYNGEERAKGNILERFSAQQFPDLHSELNLSSLELGDSALYFCASSGSLSGTEAFFGQGTRLTVV.

The rearrangement links TRBV6-6 to TRBJ1-5, with TRBD1 as a possible D gene (5 bases). The V end lost 5 bases, the J end lost 4 bases, and 18 bases lay between the germline ends. The germline CDR1 and CDR2 sequences are MNHNY and SVGAGI (reference sequence). This CDR3 contains 16 residues. The CDR3 spells CASSLGPQARNQPQHF. CDR3 DNA: TGTGCCAGCAGTCTCGGGCCACAGGCCCGAAATCAGCCCCAGCATTTT.

The chain uses TRBV7-2 and TRBJ1-6; D uncertain. V lost 0 bases and J lost 1, with 7 bases in between. Germline CDR1 and CDR2: SGHTA and FQGNSA. CDR3 length: 16 residues. This chain's CDR3 is CASSLAYSSYNSPLHF. The CDR3 DNA is TGTGCCAGCAGCTTAGCATACAGTTCCTATAATTCACCCCTCCACTTT.